The 23 T cell receptor beta chains listed next were all sequenced from one sample in a study of blood T cell repertoires in COVID-19. TCRdb's copy holds only in-frame clones and misses some; the assay was immunoSEQ multiplex PCR. The sample holds approximately 110,000 clones, about 90% seen once. What was sequenced was peripheral blood. These TCRs come from a woman aged 50 to 60 with active or convalescent COVID-19.

The rearrangement joins TRBV5-4 to TRBJ2-2, with 7 positions matching TRBD2. Trimming took 1 base from V and 3 from J; bases not matched to a gene: 3. This CDR3 has 15 residues. The germline V gene has CDR1 SGHNT and CDR2 YYREEE (reference sequence). This CDR3 is CASSLRLADTGELFF. CDR3 sequence (DNA): TGTGCCAGCAGCTTGCGCCTAGCGGACACCGGGGAGCTGTTTTTT.

This clone came up once. The V and J genes are TRBV6-1 and TRBJ2-3; 9 bases align to TRBD1. Germline V CDR1 and CDR2: MNHNS, SASEGT. The CDR3 extends over 16 amino acids. V shed 2 bases and J 1 base; nucleotides not matched to a gene: 4. The CDR3 bases are TGTGCCAGCAGTGAAACTACAGGGGGCGGCACAGATACGCAGTATTTT. This translates into CASSETTGGGTDTQYF.

The chain uses TRBV7-9 and TRBJ1-1; D remains unclear. V dropped 5 bases and J dropped 5 bases, with 12 bases sitting between them. Germline CDR1 is SEHNR and CDR2 is FQNEAQ (reference sequence). The CDR3 extends over 13 amino acids. CDR3 bases: TGTGCCAGCAGCCTAACCGGTCTAACTGAAGCTTTCTTT. Translating it yields CASSLTGLTEAFF. The full variable domain, rest sourced from reference TRBV7-9 and TRBJ1-1, is DTGVSQNPRHKITKRGQNVTFRCDPISEHNRLYWYRQTLGQGPEFLTYFQNEAQLEKSRLLSDRFSAERPKGSFSTLEIQRTEQGDSAMYLCASSLTGLTEAFFGQGTRLTVV.

This clone was seen only once. This chain uses TRBV4-2 with TRBJ2-5; no definite D call. The ends were cut back, 3 bases at V and 3 bases at J, with 8 bases in the middle. CDR3 length: 13 residues. CDR1 LGHNA and CDR2 YNFKEQ come from the germline V gene. The CDR3 loop is CASSQRDKETQYF. The CDR3 DNA sequence: TGTGCCAGCAGCCAGAGAGACAAAGAGACCCAGTACTTC.

The genes are TRBV28 and TRBJ2-1; 11 nucleotides agree with TRBD1. This CDR3 region has 15 residues. The V gene end was trimmed by 2 bases and the J gene end by 9 bases; junction bases not matched to a gene: 6. Looked up from germline, CDR1 is MDHEN and CDR2 is SYDVKM. CDR3 loop: CASSLRTGGFGEQFF. In DNA form, the CDR3 reads TGTGCCAGCAGTTTAAGGACAGGGGGCTTCGGTGAGCAGTTCTTC. The full variable domain, its missing parts supplied by reference TRBV28 and TRBJ2-1, is DVKVTQSSRYLVKRTGEKVFLECVQDMDHENMFWYRQDPGLGLRLIYFSYDVKMKEKGDIPEGYSVSREKKERFSLILESASTNQTSMYLCASSLRTGGFGEQFFGPGTRLTVL.

The chain combines TRBV7-6 with TRBJ2-3; TRBD2 matches 7 bases. V shed 0 bases, J shed 0 bases, and the junction held 6 bases outside the gene matches. Germline V CDR1 and CDR2: SGHVS, FNYEAQ. The CDR3 runs to 17 residues. CDR3 nucleotide sequence: TGTGCCAGCAGCTTAGCGGGAGGGACGCTTAGCACAGATACGCAGTATTTT. It translates to CASSLAGGTLSTDTQYF. Together with reference TRBV7-6 and TRBJ2-3, the CDR3 gives the full variable domain: GAGVSQSPRYKVTKRGQDVALRCDPISGHVSLYWYRQALGQGPEFLTYFNYEAQQDKSGLPNDRFSAERPEGSISTLTIQRTEQRDSAMYRCASSLAGGTLSTDTQYFGPGTRLTVL.

This rearrangement joins TRBV19 to TRBJ2-6, with D possibly being TRBD2 (6 bases). Between the trimmed V and J ends, which lost 6 bases and 0 bases, there was a span of 15 bases. CDR3 length: 17 amino acids. The germline gives CDR1 LNHDA, CDR2 SQIVND (reference sequence). As DNA, the CDR3 is TGTGCCAGTAGGACTACGGGACTGTTCTCTGGGGCCAACGTCCTGACTTTC. Its translation is CASRTTGLFSGANVLTF.

The chain joins TRBV28 to TRBJ2-5; possibly TRBD2 for D (6 bases). The length of the CDR3 is 12 residues. V shed 6 bases and J shed 5 bases, with 10 bases lying between them. Germline V gene sequence: CDR1 MDHEN, CDR2 SYDVKM. The CDR3 sequence is CASRRGRETQYF. The CDR3 bases are TGTGCCAGCAGACGGGGGAGGGAGACCCAGTACTTC.

About this clone: The sample has other DNA sequences that encode this CDR3 too. The chain couples TRBV20-1 to TRBJ1-1; D remains unclear. This CDR3 is built from 8 residues. V gave up 6 bases and J gave up 10 bases, with 6 bases separating them. Germline CDR1 DFQATT, CDR2 SNEGSKA (reference sequence). The CDR3 DNA is TGCAGTGCCAGACGAGCTTTCTTT. Its protein product is CSARRAFF.

The chain carries TRBV7-9 and TRBJ1-2, with D possibly TRBD1 on 6 matching bases. The germline V and J ends were trimmed by 2 bases and 6 bases, with 25 bases remaining between them. Germline CDR1 reads SEHNR; CDR2 reads FQNEAQ (reference sequence). This CDR3 contains 18 residues. CDR3 in DNA: TGTGCCAGCAGCTTATCCCTTCCATTGGGGGGGCGGTTAAATGGCTACACCTTC. Amino acid sequence: CASSLSLPLGGRLNGYTF.

The chain links TRBV6-5 to TRBJ2-7; D is perhaps TRBD2 (6 bases). The germline V gene encodes CDR1 MNHEY and CDR2 SVGAGI. Trimming pared 6 bases from V and 6 bases from J, leaving 15 bases between. CDR3 length equals 13 residues. CDR3 nucleotide sequence: TGTGCCAGCAGACACCCAACGGAGGGCGAGCAGTACTTC. This sequence encodes CASRHPTEGEQYF.

V and J are TRBV27 and TRBJ2-7; 8 positions match TRBD2. The CDR3 runs to 14 residues. Germline lookup yields CDR1 MNHEY and CDR2 SMNVEV (reference sequence). The J segment lost 0 bases and the V segment lost 4 bases, leaving 2 bases of the junction unmatched. This CDR3 is CASSSGTSSYEQYF. The CDR3 DNA is TGTGCCAGCAGTTCGGGGACTAGCTCCTACGAGCAGTACTTC.

This chain links TRBV28 with TRBJ2-1, with a possible D match to TRBD2 (6 bases). The V end was cut by 7 bases, the J end by 8 bases, with 18 bases between. The CDR3 runs 14 residues. Germline CDR1 reads MDHEN; CDR2 reads SYDVKM. CDR3 region: CASIGSGQGDEQFF. CDR3 DNA: TGTGCCAGCATTGGGAGCGGGCAAGGGGATGAGCAGTTCTTC.

The sample holds one count of this clone. The rearrangement uses TRBV28 and TRBJ2-5; 7 positions agree with TRBD2. The length of the CDR3 is 16 residues. Germline V gene lookup returns CDR1 MDHEN and CDR2 SYDVKM. V was pared by 3 bases and J by 0 bases, with 7 bases of the junction left unmatched. The CDR3 loop is CASSFAGDPYQETQYF. The CDR3 DNA reads TGTGCCAGCAGTTTTGCGGGAGACCCGTACCAAGAGACCCAGTACTTC.

Only one count was recorded for this clone. V gene TRBV9 combines with J gene TRBJ1-2; 9 nucleotides line up with TRBD1. Germline V gives CDR1 SGDLS, CDR2 YYNGEE. This CDR3 has 15 residues. Unmatched junction bases numbered 8, after V lost 3 bases and J lost 5 bases. The CDR3 sequence: CASSGQTGGVYGYTF. CDR3 DNA sequence: TGTGCCAGCAGCGGACAGACAGGGGGGGTATATGGCTACACCTTC.

The chain couples TRBV5-1 to TRBJ1-1, with D perhaps matching TRBD1 (6 bases). From germline, CDR1 is SGHRS and CDR2 YFSETQ. The V end was cut by 0 bases, the J end by 5 bases, with 11 bases between. CDR3 length equals 14 residues. CDR3 coding DNA: TGCGCCAGCAGCTTGGACAGGGAGGGAACTGAAGCTTTCTTT. Protein sequence: CASSLDREGTEAFF.

The chain recombines TRBV19 with TRBJ2-5, with TRBD2 matching over 7 bases. V was clipped by 7 bases and J by 7 bases; unmatched bases: 6. This CDR3 contains 12 residues. Germline V gene data show CDR1 as LNHDA and CDR2 as SQIVND (reference sequence). The CDR3 loop reads CASTESGGTQYF. CDR3 in DNA: TGTGCCAGTACGGAGTCGGGGGGGACCCAGTACTTC.

The rearrangement links TRBV2 to TRBJ1-4; the D gene is possibly TRBD1 (5 bases). From germline, CDR1 is SNHLY and CDR2 FYNNEI. The CDR3 contains 12 residues. V lost 6 bases and J 8 bases, leaving 10 bases between the germline ends. The CDR3 here is CASRGLGEKLFF. In nucleotides, the CDR3 is TGTGCCAGCAGGGGGCTGGGGGAAAAACTGTTTTTT.

Points on this clone: Other DNA sequences in the same sample also yield this CDR3. The V call is TRBV12-3 or TRBV12-4, the J call TRBJ1-1; unclear D gene. The CDR3 consists of 11 residues. Trimming stripped 6 bases from V and 4 bases from J, with 6 bases between. The CDR3 nucleotides read TGTGCCAGCAGCCGGGGCACTGAAGCTTTCTTT. Amino acids: CASSRGTEAFF.

The chain links TRBV28 to TRBJ2-7; TRBD2 agrees at 12 bases. This CDR3 contains 15 residues. V dropped 2 bases and J dropped 6; count of bases not matched to a gene: 5. Germline loops: CDR1 MDHEN, CDR2 SYDVKM. The CDR3 nucleotides are TGTGCCAGCAGTTTAATACTAGCGGGAGGACTCGAGCAGTACTTC. This gives the protein CASSLILAGGLEQYF.

The V call is TRBV28, the J call TRBJ1-5; D uncertain. With 3 bases removed from V and 3 bases from J, the gap between germline ends came to 6 bases. In germline, CDR1 is MDHEN, CDR2 SYDVKM. The CDR3 consists of 13 residues. The chain's CDR3 is CASSLQANQPQHF. CDR3 in DNA: TGTGCCAGCAGTTTGCAGGCCAATCAGCCCCAGCATTTT.

V and J are TRBV7-9 and TRBJ2-1; TRBD1 agrees at 11 bases. Germline CDR1 SEHNR, CDR2 FQNEAQ (reference sequence). V gave up 7 bases and J gave up 5 bases; unmatched junction bases: 10. This CDR3 spans 16 amino acids. CDR3 nucleotides: TGTGCCAGCACACTTTCCGGGACAGGGGGACACAATGAGCAGTTCTTC. It yields the protein CASTLSGTGGHNEQFF.

This chain links TRBV11-2 with TRBJ2-1; 11 positions agree with TRBD2. V gave up 7 bases and J gave up 5 bases; unmatched junction bases: 16. Germline loops: CDR1 SGHAT, CDR2 FQNNGV. This CDR3 has 18 amino acids. CDR3: CASTLGNPGLAENNEQFF. In DNA form, the CDR3 reads TGTGCCAGCACCCTGGGGAATCCGGGACTAGCGGAGAACAATGAGCAGTTCTTC.